This T cell receptor beta chain emerged from a study of shared clonotypes between healthy human individuals. Turning to this clone: Antigen: not known. This CDR3 is also generated by other DNA sequences in the sample.

V lost 1 base and J lost 0, with 7 bases in between. The V gene's germline CDR1 is GTSNPN and CDR2 SVGIG (reference sequence). CDR3 size: 14 residues. General study findings and limits: In this cohort, only blood was sampled, and tissue repertoires likely differ. Naive CD4 clonotypes were shared across a few donors at roughly 4.6%. Investigators expected sequencing depth to affect clonotype sharing among donors.

Profiled with immunoSEQ multiplex PCR; TCRdb holds only in-frame clones, not every one. Seen here are around 2,000,000 clones, 85% to 95% observed once, and the top ten hold 0.13%. Sequenced: naive CD4+ T cells sorted from blood. Subset specified: CD45RA+ positively selected. The chain recombines TRBV30 with TRBJ1-5, with D unclear. This TCR came from a man between 18 and 35 years old in good health. The CDR3 sequence is CAWSGGPSNQPQHF. As DNA, the CDR3 is TGTGCCTGGAGTGGCGGACCTAGCAATCAGCCCCAGCATTTT.